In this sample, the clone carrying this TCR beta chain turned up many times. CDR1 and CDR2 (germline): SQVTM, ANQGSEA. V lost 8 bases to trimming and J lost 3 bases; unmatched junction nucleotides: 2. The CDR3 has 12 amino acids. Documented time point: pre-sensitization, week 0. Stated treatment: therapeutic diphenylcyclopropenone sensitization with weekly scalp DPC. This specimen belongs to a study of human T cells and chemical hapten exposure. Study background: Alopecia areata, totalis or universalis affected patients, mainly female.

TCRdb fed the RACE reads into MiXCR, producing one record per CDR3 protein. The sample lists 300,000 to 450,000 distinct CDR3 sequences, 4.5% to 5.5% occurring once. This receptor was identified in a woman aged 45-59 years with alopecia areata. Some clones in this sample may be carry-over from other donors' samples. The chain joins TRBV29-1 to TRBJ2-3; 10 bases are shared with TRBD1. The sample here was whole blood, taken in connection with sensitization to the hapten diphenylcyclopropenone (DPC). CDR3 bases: TGCAGCTTGGGACAGGGGACAGATACGCAGTATTTT. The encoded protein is CSLGQGTDTQYF.